In this sample, the clone carrying this T cell receptor (beta chain) turned up many times. The sample comes from a study of low-dose radiotherapy and immunotherapy resistance in tumors. Overall study context: Oral administration of aspirin 300 mg daily occurred for four cycles, commencing at cycle 1 day 1.

TRAV and TRBV primers primed cDNA for both TCRalpha and TCRbeta. TCR amplification ran 15 to 25 PCR cycles using constant-region and V-primer adapter primers. In vitro transcription served to amplify the mRNA that had been isolated. TCRdb recomputed calls from the reads with MiXCR, one row per CDR3 protein. The data contain some 38,000 distinct CDR3 sequences, about 20% of them singletons. The length of the CDR3 is 12 residues. V lost 5 bases, J lost 5 bases, and 7 bases lay in between. From germline, CDR1 is MDHEN and CDR2 SYDVKM. Time point defined: after trial treatment. Indicated treatment: LDRT plus nivolumab, ipilimumab, low-dose cyclophosphamide and aspirin (RACIN trial). Qualifying patients carried advanced solid tumors devoid of tumor-infiltrating lymphocytes.

This sample comprised PBMCs, obtained after low-dose radiotherapy plus immunotherapy. The origin of this receptor is a female donor with ovarian cancer. The rearrangement links TRBV28 to TRBJ1-5; no reliable D call. The CDR3 bases are TGTGCCAGCAGTCGGGCTGATCAGCCCCAGCATTTT. Encoded protein: CASSRADQPQHF.